The source of this T cell receptor beta chain is a study of T-cell reconstitution after alpha-beta-depleted transplantation in children. Study-level results: As was reported, about two months after transplant, alpha-beta T cells came from several hundred expanded graft clones.

The germline V and J ends were trimmed by 4 bases and 4 bases, with 8 bases remaining between them. This CDR3 is built from 13 residues. Per germline, CDR1 MNHNS and CDR2 SASEGT. Details on this clonotype: Its matching antigen is unknown.

TCRbeta library construction was performed incorporating unique molecular identifiers. MiXCR, run by TCRdb on the PCR reads, gives a single entry per CDR3 protein. The sample includes tens of thousands of distinct CDR3 sequences, 40% to 60% seen only once; the top ten take more than 30%. The sequence was obtained from a boy less than two years old with SCID, due to receive a stem cell transplant. The chain joins TRBV6-1 to TRBJ2-1; a weak D match, TRBD1 (5 bases). The sequencing here drew on peripheral blood, taken before TCRalphabeta/CD19-depleted stem cell transplant. The CDR3 sequence: CASSGTGYNEQFF. CDR3 nucleotide sequence: TGTGCCAGCAGTGGAACAGGTTACAATGAGCAGTTCTTC.